This paragraph reports one T cell receptor beta chain. The data belong to a study of blood T cell repertoires in COVID-19. In the study overall: From the United States, Italy and Spain came samples of acute and convalescent COVID-19. In each case, the material was cDNA or gDNA derived from T cells, B-cell-depleted T cells, or PBMCs.

CDR3 size: 14 residues. The germline V gene encodes CDR1 SGHTA and CDR2 FQGNSA. Trimming left V 2 bases short and J 4 bases short, with 11 bases between. This table comes from immunoSEQ multiplex PCR, and its TCRdb copy is limited to in-frame clones, with some not included. The data hold some 150,000 clones, with 75% to 90% observed a single time. This sequence joins TRBV7-2 and TRBJ1-2, with D possibly being TRBD1 (5 bases). This TCR was sampled from a woman aged 55-70 years with active COVID-19. The sequenced material came from peripheral blood. DNA of the CDR3: TGTGCCAGCAGCTTATCGACAGTCTCCTATGGCTACACCTTC. Amino acid sequence: CASSLSTVSYGYTF.